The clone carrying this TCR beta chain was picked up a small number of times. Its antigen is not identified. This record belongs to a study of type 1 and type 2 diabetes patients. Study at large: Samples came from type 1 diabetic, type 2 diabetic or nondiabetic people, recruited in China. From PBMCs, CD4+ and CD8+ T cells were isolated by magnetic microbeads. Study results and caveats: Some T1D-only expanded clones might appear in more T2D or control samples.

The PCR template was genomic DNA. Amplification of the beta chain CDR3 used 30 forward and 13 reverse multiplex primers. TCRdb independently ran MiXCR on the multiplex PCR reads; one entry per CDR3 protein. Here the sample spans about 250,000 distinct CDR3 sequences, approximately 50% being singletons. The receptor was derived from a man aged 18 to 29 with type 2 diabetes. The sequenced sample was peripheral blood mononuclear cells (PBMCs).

CDR3 region: CASSLAVGKDGYTF. CDR3 in DNA: TGCGCCAGCAGCTTGGCTGTGGGAAAGGACGGCTACACCTTC. This chain links TRBV5-1 with TRBJ1-2, with D hard to call. Germline assignment: CDR1 SGHRS and CDR2 YFSETQ. This CDR3 is 14 amino acids long. Trimming removed 0 bases from V and 8 bases from J, with 14 bases in between.